The rows below give T cell receptor beta chains drawn from one sample of a study of control samples from healthy donors and cancer patients. Assay: immunoSEQ multiplex PCR; the TCRdb copy retains only in-frame clones and omits some. The sample comprises around 76,000 clones, roughly 89% of which are singletons, and over 8% rests with the top ten. Sequenced: PBMCs. All receptors derive from a woman aged 50 to 60 with colorectal cancer. CDR3s include the opening cysteine and the closing phenylalanine or tryptophan. Fields, in order: V gene, J gene, CDR3 protein.

>TRBV2|TRBJ1-1
CASSEGRGPTEAFF
>TRBV27|TRBJ2-2
CASSSGITGKVELFF
>TRBV19|TRBJ1-5
CASGPFNQPQHF
>TRBV6-6|TRBJ2-6
CASNRISSGSGANVLTF
>TRBV9|TRBJ2-5
CASSLEGRFQETQYF
>TRBV6-5|TRBJ1-2
CASRNRGSLYGYTF
>TRBV4-3|TRBJ1-6
CASSQAGYSPLHF
>TRBV5-1|TRBJ2-5
CASSAAGVQETQYF
>TRBV5-1|TRBJ2-6
CASSPTQGTGFGANVLTF
>TRBV19|TRBJ1-5
CASNPQGTGNQPQHF
>TRBV10-1|TRBJ2-3
CASSRGGQGVSDTQYF
>TRBV27|TRBJ1-2
CASSPNNPTYGYTF
>TRBV7-9|TRBJ2-5
CASSSRTSWGETQYF
>TRBV6-6|TRBJ1-2
CASMGLYGYTF
>TRBV6-5|TRBJ1-3
CASSPGAGAGNTIYF
>TRBV7-8|TRBJ1-1
CASSPWLGAQEAFF
>TRBV6-2/TRBV6-3|TRBJ2-4
CASSPVFKNIQYF
>TRBV29-1|TRBJ1-1
CSVEKGGGWEAFF
>TRBV2|TRBJ1-4
CASRKARASLEKLFF
>TRBV4-3|TRBJ1-4
CASSRNPGVANEKLFF
>TRBV20-1|TRBJ1-2
CSARDPYTF
>TRBV6-1|TRBJ1-2
CASSEARQGYGYTF
>TRBV2|TRBJ1-1
CASSYRSMNTEAFF
>TRBV7-9|TRBJ2-1
CASSPSLSSNEQFF
>TRBV19|TRBJ2-1
CASSIGKGRAMGNEQFF
>TRBV18|TRBJ1-4
CASSPQDRVEKLFF
>TRBV27|TRBJ1-4
CASSLAGTADEKLFF
>TRBV7-9|TRBJ1-6
CASIPRRGHRNSPLHF
>TRBV9|TRBJ2-5
CASSVERGQGETQYF
>TRBV4-3|TRBJ2-2
CASSQVQGRGTGELFF
>TRBV3-1/TRBV3-2|TRBJ1-2
CASSQDLRGQGYTF
>TRBV28|TRBJ1-4
CASSLGGARSEKLFF
>TRBV19|TRBJ1-5
CASSIAGAYQPQHF
>TRBV6-5|TRBJ1-4
CASSYGRNEKLFF
>TRBV27|TRBJ1-5
CASSRRINQPQHF
>TRBV30|TRBJ1-5
CAWGQGASQPQHF
>TRBV7-9|TRBJ2-1
CAGGRTYNEQFF
>TRBV10-3|TRBJ1-1
CAISVDPMNTEAFF
>TRBV18|TRBJ2-3
CASSPSRGDTQYF
>TRBV19|TRBJ2-2
CASSIQGINTGELFF
>TRBV13|TRBJ2-2
CASSLADTGELFF
>TRBV4-3|TRBJ1-4
CASSQERANEKLFF
>TRBV12-5|TRBJ1-3
CASGSPGNTIYF